Sequencing of this TCR beta chain was carried out in a study of blood T cell repertoires in COVID-19. Study context: PBMCs, B-cell-depleted T cells, or T cells provided the cDNA or gDNA that made up the material.

Trimming took 4 bases from V and 2 from J; bases not matched to a gene: 5. CDR1 SGHRS and CDR2 YFSETQ come from the germline V gene. The CDR3 is 16 residues long. Profiling relied on immunoSEQ multiplex PCR, and the TCRdb table lists in-frame clones only, not all of them. In the table there are fewer than 350,000 clones, approximately 92% of which are singletons. This clone occurred a few times. Seattle participants joined during active infection and were tracked over time. The sequenced material came from peripheral blood. This receptor was obtained from a woman in her 30s with COVID-19, enrolled during active disease. The chain combines TRBV5-1 with TRBJ2-1; the match to TRBD2 covers 11 bases. The CDR3 DNA follows: TGCGCCAGCAGCACAGGGACTAGCGGACCCTACAATGAGCAGTTCTTC. Translating gives CASSTGTSGPYNEQFF.